Included here is one T cell receptor beta chain sequence, with context. The antigen is unknown. This sample was taken from a study of response to subunit inactivated influenza vaccine. Germline CDR1 reads MGHDK; CDR2 reads SYGVNS. This CDR3 region has 16 residues. With 3 bases clipped from V and 4 bases from J, the junction kept 7 bases outside the gene matches. The study's findings and limits: Each seasonal influenza vaccination recruits few new T cells, the authors suggested.

TCRdb recomputed calls from the RT-PCR reads with MiXCR, one row per CDR3 protein. The top ten hold roughly a third of the sample, which has over 150,000 distinct CDR3 sequences, approximately 11% seen once. V and J are TRBV25-1 and TRBJ2-1; 9 bases line up with TRBD1. The TCR sequence derives from a man aged 50 to 69 who received an inactivated influenza vaccine. The source material was CD8+ T cells sorted from PBMCs, sampled roughly 24 months after vaccination. CDR3 amino acids: CASSDSNRGPYNEQFF. CDR3 nucleotides: TGTGCCAGCAGTGACTCGAACAGGGGGCCTTACAATGAGCAGTTCTTC.